The clone carrying this T cell receptor beta chain was observed at least ten times. Its antigen is currently unknown. The CDR3 extends over 15 amino acids. CDR1 is SGHTA and CDR2 is FQGNSA in the germline V gene. The V and J ends lost 7 bases and 7 bases respectively, with 23 bases between them. This entry is derived from a study of T cells in Graves' hyperthyroidism and ophthalmopathy. As for the study in general: Peripheral blood was collected at initial diagnosis, before any treatment. Study results and limitations: Ophthalmopathy was identified by the model a median about 6.8 months ahead of onset. Most clonotypes expanded in thyroid above 0.001 were likewise present in blood.

Researchers took RNA transcripts and amplified the TCR beta CDR3 regions from them. In the first-round RT-PCR of the TCR CDR3, the HTBI primer set was used. TCRdb ran MiXCR on the multiplex PCR reads and lists one entry per CDR3 protein. The sample lists around 570,000 distinct CDR3 sequences, 15% to 20% occurring once. From more than 9.5 ml of fresh peripheral blood, PBMCs were isolated. The sample consisted of blood. The clonotype comes from a man in his forties or fifties with Graves' ophthalmopathy. V gene TRBV7-2 combines with J gene TRBJ2-7; TRBD1 or TRBD2 may be the D gene (6 bases each). The DNA for the CDR3 is TGTGCCAGCACCAACAGGAGGGGGGCCGCCGAGGAGCAGTACTTC. It encodes CASTNRRGAAEEQYF.